The 16 T cell receptor beta chains listed next were all sequenced from one sample in a study of T-cell reconstitution after alpha-beta-depleted transplantation in children. Unique molecular identifiers were incorporated when the TCRbeta library was constructed. TCRdb redid the calling of the PCR reads with MiXCR, one entry per CDR3 protein. This table has under 300,000 distinct CDR3 sequences, under 14% appearing once. Material: peripheral blood, obtained 180 days after TCRalphabeta/CD19-depleted stem cell transplant. Source of these receptors: a male patient aged 2-15 years who had a stem cell transplant for chronic granulomatous disease, so the T cells may come from the graft donor.

This clonotype was seen ten or more times. This chain's CDR3 is CASSRPGQNSGANVLTF. CDR3 bases: TGTGCCAGCAGCCGTCCGGGACAGAACTCTGGGGCCAACGTCCTGACTTTC. V usage is TRBV14 and J usage is TRBJ2-6; the match to TRBD1 covers 7 bases. CDR3 length: 17 amino acids. In germline, CDR1 is SGHDN, CDR2 FVKESK. The trim removed 4 bases at V and 0 bases at J, leaving 6 bases unmatched.

This clonotype was seen ten or more times. This chain uses TRBV20-1 with TRBJ2-3, with D possibly TRBD2 on 6 matching bases. The length of the CDR3 is 14 residues. V dropped 5 bases and J dropped 5 bases, with 17 bases sitting between them. The V gene's germline CDR1 is DFQATT and CDR2 SNEGSKA (reference sequence). For the CDR3, the DNA is TGCAGTGCTTCCCCGGGACTTCCCGGAGATACGCAGTATTTT. It encodes CSASPGLPGDTQYF.

This clonotype was seen ten or more times. The chain has TRBV12-3 or TRBV12-4 and TRBJ2-3; 8 nucleotides align to TRBD2. V lost 5 bases, J lost 0 bases, and 7 bases stayed unmatched. The CDR3 loop spans 16 amino acids. CDR3: CASSRLAGGSTDTQYF. The CDR3 nucleotides are TGTGCCAGCAGTAGGCTGGCGGGGGGCAGCACAGATACGCAGTATTTT.

This clonotype was counted once. The chain recombines TRBV20-1 with TRBJ2-7; possibly TRBD1 for D (6 bases). This CDR3 is 14 amino acids long. V was trimmed by 8 bases and J by 6 bases, leaving 23 bases between them. Germline V gives CDR1 DFQATT, CDR2 SNEGSKA (reference sequence). Here the CDR3 reads CSWGGQGRVIEQYF. Here the CDR3 DNA reads TGCAGTTGGGGCGGGCAGGGGCGCGTCATCGAGCAGTACTTC.

Note on this clonotype: Possible read error: a much larger clone is one base away. The V call is TRBV9, the J call TRBJ2-4; D perhaps matches TRBD1 (6 bases). This CDR3 region has 15 residues. In germline, CDR1 is SGDLS, CDR2 YYNGEE. The CDR3 is CASSSGVDAKNIQHF. For the CDR3, the DNA is TGTGCCAGCAGTTCAGGGGTAGACGCCAAAAACATTCAGCACTTC.

This clonotype was found many times. This sequence joins TRBV18 and TRBJ2-7; D might be TRBD1 (6 bases). There are 13 residues in the CDR3. Germline V gene data show CDR1 as KGHSH and CDR2 as LQKENI. The V and J ends lost 6 bases and 5 bases respectively, with 14 bases between them. This CDR3 is CASSLDRSHEQYF. In nucleotides, the CDR3 is TGTGCCAGCTCGCTCGACAGGTCCCACGAGCAGTACTTC.

CDR3 DNA sequence: TGTGCCAGTAGTATACGAGATGTCTATAGCACAGATACGCAGTATTTT. The encoded protein is CASSIRDVYSTDTQYF. The chain uses TRBV19 and TRBJ2-3; D remains ambiguous. The length of the CDR3 is 16 residues. Trimming pared 2 bases from V and 0 bases from J, leaving 12 bases between. CDR1 and CDR2 (germline): LNHDA, SQIVND (reference sequence).

This clonotype was seen many times. The CDR3 DNA sequence: TGTGCCAGCAGCGGGACTAGCGGGAGGGCCCTCCGCACAGATACGCAGTATTTT. Translation gives CASSGTSGRALRTDTQYF. The genes are TRBV12-3 or TRBV12-4 and TRBJ2-3; 16 nucleotides agree with TRBD2. The CDR3 is 18 residues long. V dropped 6 bases and J dropped 1; count of bases not matched to a gene: 7.

This clonotype appeared many times. The chain recombines TRBV5-1 with TRBJ2-6; D is unclear. The germline V and J ends were trimmed by 3 bases and 0 bases, with 7 bases remaining between them. Germline V gives CDR1 SGHRS, CDR2 YFSETQ. This CDR3 contains 15 residues. The CDR3 coding sequence is TGCGCCAGCAGCTCTGGTAGCTCTGGGGCCAACGTCCTGACTTTC. As protein: CASSSGSSGANVLTF.

This clonotype has ten or more counts. The chain recombines TRBV12-3 or TRBV12-4 with TRBJ2-5; D call uncertain. The CDR3 consists of 15 residues. V lost 2 bases and J lost 1, with 11 bases in between. For the CDR3, the DNA is TGTGCCAGCAGTTTAATCGGTGGGGTCCAAGAGACCCAGTACTTC. It specifies CASSLIGGVQETQYF.

This clonotype was found once. This could be a read error, since a much larger clone is one nucleotide away. The rearrangement links TRBV25-1 to TRBJ2-5, with D perhaps matching TRBD2 (6 bases). Germline V CDR1 and CDR2: MGHDK, SYGVNS. This CDR3 comprises 14 residues. V shed 5 bases and J shed 5 bases, with 15 bases lying between them. CDR3 amino acids: CASSKPGTLETQYF. The CDR3 region has the DNA TGTGCCAGCAGTAAACCCGGGACTTTGGAGACCCAGTACTTC.

As for this clonotype: A read error is possible here, since a much larger clone lies one base away. The chain carries TRBV29-1 and TRBJ2-2, with D hard to call. The CDR3 length is 13 residues. CDR1 is SQVTM and CDR2 is ANQGSEA in the germline V gene. Trimming stripped 6 bases from V and 4 bases from J, with 12 bases between. The CDR3 is CSVTGSLTGELFF. CDR3 nucleotides: TGCAGCGTGACCGGGTCCCTCACCGGGGAGCTGTTTTTT.

Many counts were recorded for this clonotype. The chain couples TRBV12-3 or TRBV12-4 to TRBJ1-4; 8 nucleotides line up with TRBD1. The CDR3 loop spans 17 amino acids. The V segment lost 4 bases and the J segment 7 bases; nucleotides outside the gene matches: 14. The CDR3 is CASSSGQGSRAGEKLFF. CDR3 nucleotide sequence: TGTGCCAGCAGTTCCGGACAGGGTTCTCGAGCGGGTGAAAAACTGTTTTTT.

This clonotype was picked up many times. The V gene is TRBV29-1, the J gene TRBJ2-3; 9 bases align to TRBD1. CDR1 is SQVTM and CDR2 is ANQGSEA in the germline V gene. V gave up 7 bases and J gave up 2 bases; unmatched junction bases: 7. The CDR3 extends over 14 amino acids. The CDR3 protein is CSGGTGRFTDTQYF. The CDR3, as DNA: TGCAGCGGGGGGACAGGGCGGTTCACAGATACGCAGTATTTT.

There are many counts of this clonotype. The CDR3 DNA reads TGTGCCAGCAGTGAAGGCGTCAGTGGAATCGAGACCCAGTACTTC. Translated, it gives CASSEGVSGIETQYF. V and J are TRBV2 and TRBJ2-5, with no clear D. Germline-derived CDR1 and CDR2 are SNHLY and FYNNEI. Trimming cost V 1 base and J 5 bases, with 14 bases left between them. There are 15 residues in the CDR3.

This clonotype was observed many times. The genes are TRBV7-3 and TRBJ2-1, with 8 bases lining up with TRBD2. This CDR3 spans 15 amino acids. Looked up from germline, CDR1 is SGHTA and CDR2 is FQGTGA. V lost 1 base to trimming and J lost 8 bases; unmatched junction nucleotides: 7. The chain's CDR3 is CASSLRSGGIDEQFF. Written as DNA, the CDR3 is TGTGCCAGCAGCTTAAGGTCGGGAGGGATCGATGAGCAGTTCTTC. The full variable domain, completed using reference TRBV7-3 and TRBJ2-1, is GAGVSQTPSNKVTEKGKYVELRCDPISGHTALYWYRQSLGQGPEFLIYFQGTGAADDSGLPNDRFFAVRPEGSVSTLKIQRTERGDSAVYLCASSLRSGGIDEQFFGPGTRLTVL.